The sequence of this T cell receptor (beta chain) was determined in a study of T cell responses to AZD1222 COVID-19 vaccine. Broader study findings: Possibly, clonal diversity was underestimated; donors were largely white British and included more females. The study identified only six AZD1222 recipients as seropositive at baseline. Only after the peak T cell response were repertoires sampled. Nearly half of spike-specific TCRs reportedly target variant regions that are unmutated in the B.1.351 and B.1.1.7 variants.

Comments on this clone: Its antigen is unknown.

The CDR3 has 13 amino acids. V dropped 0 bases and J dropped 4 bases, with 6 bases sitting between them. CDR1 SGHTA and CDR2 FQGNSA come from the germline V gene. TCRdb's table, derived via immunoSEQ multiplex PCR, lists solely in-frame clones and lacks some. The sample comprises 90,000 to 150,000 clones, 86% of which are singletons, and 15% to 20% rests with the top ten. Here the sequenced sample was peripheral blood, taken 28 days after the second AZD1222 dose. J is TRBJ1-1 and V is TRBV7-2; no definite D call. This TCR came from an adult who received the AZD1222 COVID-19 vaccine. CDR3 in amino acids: CASSLALATEAFF. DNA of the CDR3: TGTGCCAGCAGCTTAGCGCTGGCCACTGAAGCTTTCTTT.